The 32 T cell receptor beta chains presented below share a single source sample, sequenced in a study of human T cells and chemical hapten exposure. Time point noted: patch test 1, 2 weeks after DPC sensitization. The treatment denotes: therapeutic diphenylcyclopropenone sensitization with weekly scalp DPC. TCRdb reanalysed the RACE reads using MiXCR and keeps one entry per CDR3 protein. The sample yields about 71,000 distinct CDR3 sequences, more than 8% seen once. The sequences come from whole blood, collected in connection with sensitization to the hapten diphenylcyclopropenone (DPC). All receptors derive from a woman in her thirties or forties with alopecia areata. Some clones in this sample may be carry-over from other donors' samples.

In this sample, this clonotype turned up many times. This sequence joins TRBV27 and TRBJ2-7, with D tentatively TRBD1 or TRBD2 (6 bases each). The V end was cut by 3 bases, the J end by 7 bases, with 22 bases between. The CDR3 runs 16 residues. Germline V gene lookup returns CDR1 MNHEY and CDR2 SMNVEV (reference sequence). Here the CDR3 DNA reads TGTGCCAGCAGTTTGGGTGTAGCGGACAGAGCTCGGGAGCAGTACTTC. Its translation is CASSLGVADRAREQYF.

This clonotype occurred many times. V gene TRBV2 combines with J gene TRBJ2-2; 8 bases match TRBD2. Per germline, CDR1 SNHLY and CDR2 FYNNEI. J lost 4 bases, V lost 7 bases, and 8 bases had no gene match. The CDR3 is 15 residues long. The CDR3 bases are TGTGCCAGCACCCCCGGGGGGGCCGTCACCGGGGAGCTGTTTTTT. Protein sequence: CASTPGGAVTGELFF.

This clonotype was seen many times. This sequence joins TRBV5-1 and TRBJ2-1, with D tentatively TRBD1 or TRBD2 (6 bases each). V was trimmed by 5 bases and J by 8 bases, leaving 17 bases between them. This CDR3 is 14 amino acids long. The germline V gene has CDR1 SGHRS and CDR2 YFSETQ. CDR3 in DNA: TGCGCCAGCAGTAAGGGGGGCGCGTCCCATGAGCAGTTCTTC. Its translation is CASSKGGASHEQFF.

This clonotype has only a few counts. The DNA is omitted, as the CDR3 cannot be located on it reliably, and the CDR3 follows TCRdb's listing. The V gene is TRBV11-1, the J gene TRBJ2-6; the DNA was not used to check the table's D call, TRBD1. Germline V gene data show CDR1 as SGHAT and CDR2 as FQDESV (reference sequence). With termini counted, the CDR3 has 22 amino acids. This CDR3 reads CASSLEGTGDGVLRFGANVLTF.

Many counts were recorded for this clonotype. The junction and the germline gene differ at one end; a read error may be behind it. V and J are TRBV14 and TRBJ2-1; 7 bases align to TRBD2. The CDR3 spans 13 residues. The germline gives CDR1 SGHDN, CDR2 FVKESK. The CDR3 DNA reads TGTGCCAGCAGCCAAGGTTACGCGGGCCGGGGGGTCTTC. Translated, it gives CASSQGYAGRGVF.

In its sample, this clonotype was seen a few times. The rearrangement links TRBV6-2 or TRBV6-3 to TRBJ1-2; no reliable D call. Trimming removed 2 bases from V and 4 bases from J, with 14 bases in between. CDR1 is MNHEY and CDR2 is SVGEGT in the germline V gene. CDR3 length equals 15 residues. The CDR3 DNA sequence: TGTGCCAGCAGTTACGAGGGCCTCCCGGCCTATGGCTACACCTTC. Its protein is CASSYEGLPAYGYTF.

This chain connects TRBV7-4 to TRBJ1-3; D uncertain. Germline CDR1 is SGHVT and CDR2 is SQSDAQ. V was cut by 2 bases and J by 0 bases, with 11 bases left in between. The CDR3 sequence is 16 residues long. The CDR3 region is CASSLPRDSSGNTIYF. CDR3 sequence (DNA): TGTGCCAGCAGCTTACCCCGTGACTCCTCTGGAAACACCATATATTTT.

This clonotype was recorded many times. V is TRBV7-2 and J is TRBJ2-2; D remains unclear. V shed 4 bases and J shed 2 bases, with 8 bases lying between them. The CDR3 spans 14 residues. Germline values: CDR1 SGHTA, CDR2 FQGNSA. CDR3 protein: CASSSGLNTGELFF. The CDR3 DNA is TGTGCCAGCAGCTCGGGCTTAAACACCGGGGAGCTGTTTTTT.

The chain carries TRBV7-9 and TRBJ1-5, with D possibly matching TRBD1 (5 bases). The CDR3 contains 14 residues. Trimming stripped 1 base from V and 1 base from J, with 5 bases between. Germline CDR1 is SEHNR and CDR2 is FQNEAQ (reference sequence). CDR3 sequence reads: CASSLGQSNQPQHF. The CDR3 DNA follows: TGTGCCAGCAGCTTAGGACAGAGCAATCAGCCCCAGCATTTT.

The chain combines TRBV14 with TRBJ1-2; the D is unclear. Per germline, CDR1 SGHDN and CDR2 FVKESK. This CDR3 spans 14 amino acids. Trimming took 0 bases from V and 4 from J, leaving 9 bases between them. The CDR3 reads CASSQDLSAYGYTF. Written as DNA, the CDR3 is TGTGCCAGCAGCCAAGATCTGTCAGCCTATGGCTACACCTTC.

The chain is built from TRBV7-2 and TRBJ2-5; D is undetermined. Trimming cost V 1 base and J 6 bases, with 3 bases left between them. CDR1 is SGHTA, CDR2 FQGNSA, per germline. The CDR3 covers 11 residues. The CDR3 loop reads CASSLEQTQYF. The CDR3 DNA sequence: TGTGCCAGCAGCTTAGAACAGACCCAGTACTTC.

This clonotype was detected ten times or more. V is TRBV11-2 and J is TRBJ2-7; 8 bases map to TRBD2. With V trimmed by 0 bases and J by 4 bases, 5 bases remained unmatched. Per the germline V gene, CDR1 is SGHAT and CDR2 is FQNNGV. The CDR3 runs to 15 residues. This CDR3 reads CASSLDPAGGYEQYF. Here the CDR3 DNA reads TGTGCCAGCAGCTTAGACCCGGCGGGGGGTTACGAGCAGTACTTC.

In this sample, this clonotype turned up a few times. DNA of the CDR3: TGCGCCAGCAGCTTACTAGCGGATACCTACAATGAGCAGTTCTTC. Its translation is CASSLLADTYNEQFF. The chain joins TRBV5-1 to TRBJ2-1, with 8 bases that match TRBD2. Germline loops: CDR1 SGHRS, CDR2 YFSETQ. After removal of 2 bases from V and 2 bases from J, the junction contained 3 bases not matched to a gene. The CDR3 extends over 15 amino acids.

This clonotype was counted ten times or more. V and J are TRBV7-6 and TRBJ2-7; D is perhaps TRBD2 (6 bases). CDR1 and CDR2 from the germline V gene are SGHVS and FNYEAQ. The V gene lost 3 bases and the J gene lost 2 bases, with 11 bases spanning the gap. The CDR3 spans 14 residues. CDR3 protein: CASSLRGSAYEQYF. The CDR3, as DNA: TGTGCCAGCAGCTTGCGGGGTTCCGCCTACGAGCAGTACTTC.

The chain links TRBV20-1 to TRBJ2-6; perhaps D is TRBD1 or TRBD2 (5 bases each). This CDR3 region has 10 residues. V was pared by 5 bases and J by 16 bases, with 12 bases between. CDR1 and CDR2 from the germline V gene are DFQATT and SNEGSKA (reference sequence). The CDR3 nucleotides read TGCAGTGCTGGGGGACGGGATCTGACTTTC. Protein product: CSAGGRDLTF.

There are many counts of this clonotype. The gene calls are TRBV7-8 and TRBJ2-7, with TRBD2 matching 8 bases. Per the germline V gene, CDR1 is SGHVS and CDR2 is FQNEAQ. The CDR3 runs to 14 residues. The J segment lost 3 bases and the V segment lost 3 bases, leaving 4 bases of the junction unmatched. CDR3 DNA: TGTGCCAGCAGCTTGGCGGGGGGTCGCTACGAGCAGTACTTC. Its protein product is CASSLAGGRYEQYF.

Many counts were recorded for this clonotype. The CDR3 DNA follows: TGTGCCAGTAGTATTGCCGAGGGCAGGGGGCGGACCGGGGAGCTGTTTTTT. Its protein is CASSIAEGRGRTGELFF. J is TRBJ2-2 and V is TRBV19; TRBD1 aligns across 8 bases. The CDR3 sequence is 17 residues long. V lost 3 bases, J lost 5 bases, and 11 bases stayed unmatched. CDR1 LNHDA and CDR2 SQIVND come from the germline V gene (reference sequence).

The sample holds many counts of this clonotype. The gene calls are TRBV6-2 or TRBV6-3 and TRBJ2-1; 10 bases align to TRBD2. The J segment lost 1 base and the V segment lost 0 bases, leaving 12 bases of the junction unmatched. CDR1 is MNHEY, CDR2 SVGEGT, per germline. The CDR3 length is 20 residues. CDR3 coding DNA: TGTGCCAGCAGTTACTCGAATCCGGGTAGCGGGGGGCCTTCCTACAATGAGCAGTTCTTC. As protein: CASSYSNPGSGGPSYNEQFF.

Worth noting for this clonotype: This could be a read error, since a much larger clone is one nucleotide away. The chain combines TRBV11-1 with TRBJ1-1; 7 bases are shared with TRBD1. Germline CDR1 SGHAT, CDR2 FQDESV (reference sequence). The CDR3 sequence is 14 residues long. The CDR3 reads CANSPWDRNTEAFF. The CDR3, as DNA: TGTGCCAACAGCCCGTGGGACAGGAACACTGAAGCTTTCTTT.

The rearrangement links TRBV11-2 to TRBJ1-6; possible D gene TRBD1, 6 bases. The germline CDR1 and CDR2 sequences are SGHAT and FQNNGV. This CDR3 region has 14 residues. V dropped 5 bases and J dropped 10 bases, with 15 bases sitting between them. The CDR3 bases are TGTGCCAGCAGCGGATACAGGGACCAGTCACCCCTCCACTTT. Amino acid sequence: CASSGYRDQSPLHF.

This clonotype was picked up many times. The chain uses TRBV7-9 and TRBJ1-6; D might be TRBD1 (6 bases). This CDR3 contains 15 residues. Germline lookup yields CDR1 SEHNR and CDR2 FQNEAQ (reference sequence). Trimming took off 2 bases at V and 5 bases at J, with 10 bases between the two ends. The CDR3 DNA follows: TGTGCCAGCAGCTTAATACAGGGAAATAATTCACCCCTCCACTTT. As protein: CASSLIQGNNSPLHF.

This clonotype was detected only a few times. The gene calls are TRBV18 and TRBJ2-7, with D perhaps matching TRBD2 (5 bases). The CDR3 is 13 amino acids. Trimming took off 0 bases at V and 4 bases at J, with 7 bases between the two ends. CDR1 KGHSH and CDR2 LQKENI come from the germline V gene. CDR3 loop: CASSPPSGYEQYF. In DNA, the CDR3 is TGTGCCAGCTCACCACCGTCGGGATACGAGCAGTACTTC.

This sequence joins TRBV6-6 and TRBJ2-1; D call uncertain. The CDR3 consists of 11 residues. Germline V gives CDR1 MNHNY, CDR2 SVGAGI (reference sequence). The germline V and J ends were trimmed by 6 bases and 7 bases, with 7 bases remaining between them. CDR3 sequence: CASSIANEQFF. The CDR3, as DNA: TGTGCCAGCAGCATAGCAAATGAGCAGTTCTTC.

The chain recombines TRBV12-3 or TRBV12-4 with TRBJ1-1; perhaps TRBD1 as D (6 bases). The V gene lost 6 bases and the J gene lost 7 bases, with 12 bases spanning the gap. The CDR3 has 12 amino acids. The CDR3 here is CASRRQAYEAFF. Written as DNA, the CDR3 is TGTGCCAGCAGACGACAGGCATATGAAGCTTTCTTT.

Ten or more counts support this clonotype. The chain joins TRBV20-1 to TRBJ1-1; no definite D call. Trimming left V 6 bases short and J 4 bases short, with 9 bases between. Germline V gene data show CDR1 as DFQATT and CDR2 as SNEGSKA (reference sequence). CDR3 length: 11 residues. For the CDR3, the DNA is TGCAGTGCCCTCCCTGGCACTGAAGCTTTCTTT. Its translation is CSALPGTEAFF.

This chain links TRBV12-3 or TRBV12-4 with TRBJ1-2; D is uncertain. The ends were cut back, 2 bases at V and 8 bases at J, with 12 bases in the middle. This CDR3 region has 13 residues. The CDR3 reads CASSLMELEGYTF. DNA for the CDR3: TGTGCCAGCAGTTTAATGGAGCTAGAGGGCTACACCTTC.

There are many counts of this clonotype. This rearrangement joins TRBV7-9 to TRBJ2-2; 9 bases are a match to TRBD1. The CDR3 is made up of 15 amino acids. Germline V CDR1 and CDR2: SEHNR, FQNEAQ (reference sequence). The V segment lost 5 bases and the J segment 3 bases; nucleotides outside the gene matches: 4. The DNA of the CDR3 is TGTGCCAGCAGCGTGGGACAGGGAGACACCGGGGAGCTGTTTTTT. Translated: CASSVGQGDTGELFF.

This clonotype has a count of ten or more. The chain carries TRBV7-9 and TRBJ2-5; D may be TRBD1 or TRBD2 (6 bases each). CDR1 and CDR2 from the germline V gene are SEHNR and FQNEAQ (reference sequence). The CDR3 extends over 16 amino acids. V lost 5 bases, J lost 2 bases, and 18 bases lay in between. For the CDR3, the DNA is TGTGCCAGCAGCCCACCGGGGGCGGTTGGGCAAGAGACCCAGTACTTC. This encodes CASSPPGAVGQETQYF.

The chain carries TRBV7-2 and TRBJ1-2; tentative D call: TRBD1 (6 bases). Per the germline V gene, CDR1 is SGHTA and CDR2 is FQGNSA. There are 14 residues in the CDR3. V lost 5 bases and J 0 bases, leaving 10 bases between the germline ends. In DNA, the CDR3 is TGTGCCAGCAGCGAGGGGGGGACTAACTATGGCTACACCTTC. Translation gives CASSEGGTNYGYTF.

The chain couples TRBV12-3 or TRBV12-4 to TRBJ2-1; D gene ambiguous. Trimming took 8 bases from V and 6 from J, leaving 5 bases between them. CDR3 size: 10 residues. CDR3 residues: CASGLNEQFF. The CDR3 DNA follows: TGTGCCAGCGGCCTCAATGAGCAGTTCTTC.

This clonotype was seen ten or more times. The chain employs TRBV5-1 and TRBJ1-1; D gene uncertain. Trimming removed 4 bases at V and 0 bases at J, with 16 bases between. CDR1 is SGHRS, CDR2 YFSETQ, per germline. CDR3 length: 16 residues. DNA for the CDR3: TGCGCCAGCAGCATCTCAGGACGGCTAATGAACACTGAAGCTTTCTTT. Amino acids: CASSISGRLMNTEAFF.

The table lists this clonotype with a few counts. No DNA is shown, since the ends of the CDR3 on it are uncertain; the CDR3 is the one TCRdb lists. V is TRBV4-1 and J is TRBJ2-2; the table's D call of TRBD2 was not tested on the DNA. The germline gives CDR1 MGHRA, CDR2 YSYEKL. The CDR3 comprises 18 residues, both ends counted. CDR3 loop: CASSPDEAGPSTPGSCFF.